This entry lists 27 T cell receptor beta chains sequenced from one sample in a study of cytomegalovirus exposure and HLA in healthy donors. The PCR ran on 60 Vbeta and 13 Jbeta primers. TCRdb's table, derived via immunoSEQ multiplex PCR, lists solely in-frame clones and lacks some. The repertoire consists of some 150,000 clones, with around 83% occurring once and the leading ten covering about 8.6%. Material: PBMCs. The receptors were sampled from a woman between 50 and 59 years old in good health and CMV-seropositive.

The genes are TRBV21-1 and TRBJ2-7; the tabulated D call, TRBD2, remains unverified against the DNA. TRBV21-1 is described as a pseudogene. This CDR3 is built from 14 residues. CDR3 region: CASTDGTSGYEQYF. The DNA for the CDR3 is TGTGCCAGCACCGACGGGACTAGCGGCTACGAGCAGTACTTC.

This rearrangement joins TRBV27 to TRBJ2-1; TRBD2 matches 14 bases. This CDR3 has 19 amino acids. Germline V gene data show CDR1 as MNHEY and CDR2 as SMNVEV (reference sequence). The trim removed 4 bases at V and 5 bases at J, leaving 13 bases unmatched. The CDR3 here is CASSSYLGLAGDLNNEQFF. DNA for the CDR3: TGTGCCAGCAGTTCCTATCTGGGACTAGCGGGGGACTTAAACAATGAGCAGTTCTTC.

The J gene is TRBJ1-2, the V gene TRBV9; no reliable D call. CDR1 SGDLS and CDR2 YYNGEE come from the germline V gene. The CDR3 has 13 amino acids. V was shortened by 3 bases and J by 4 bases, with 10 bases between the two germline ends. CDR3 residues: CASSAGLIYGYTF. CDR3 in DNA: TGTGCCAGCAGCGCTGGACTGATCTATGGCTACACCTTC. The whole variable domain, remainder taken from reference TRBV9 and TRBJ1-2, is DSGVTQTPKHLITATGQRVTLRCSPRSGDLSVYWYQQSLDQGLQFLIQYYNGEERAKGNILERFSAQQFPDLHSELNLSSLELGDSALYFCASSAGLIYGYTFGSGTRLTVV.

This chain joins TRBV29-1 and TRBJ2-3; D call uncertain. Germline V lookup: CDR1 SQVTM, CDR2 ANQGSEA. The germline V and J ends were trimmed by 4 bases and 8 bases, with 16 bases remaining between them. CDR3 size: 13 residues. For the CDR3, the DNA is TGCAGCGTTGGTCTCCTCTTGGCTGGTACGCAGTATTTT. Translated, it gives CSVGLLLAGTQYF.

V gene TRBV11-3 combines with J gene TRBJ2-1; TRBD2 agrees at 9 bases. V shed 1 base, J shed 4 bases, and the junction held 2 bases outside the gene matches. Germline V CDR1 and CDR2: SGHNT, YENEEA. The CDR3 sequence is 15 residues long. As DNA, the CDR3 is TGTGCCAGCAGCTTAGCTAGCGGGACTTACAATGAGCAGTTCTTC. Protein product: CASSLASGTYNEQFF.

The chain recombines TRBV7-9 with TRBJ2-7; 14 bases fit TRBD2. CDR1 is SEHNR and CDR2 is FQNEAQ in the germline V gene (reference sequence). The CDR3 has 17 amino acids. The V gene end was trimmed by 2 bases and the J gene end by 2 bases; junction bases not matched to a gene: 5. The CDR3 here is CASSLRTSGRSAYEQYF. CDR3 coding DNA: TGTGCCAGCAGCTTAAGGACTAGCGGGAGGTCTGCCTACGAGCAGTACTTC. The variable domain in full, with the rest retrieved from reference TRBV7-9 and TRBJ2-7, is DTGVSQNPRHKITKRGQNVTFRCDPISEHNRLYWYRQTLGQGPEFLTYFQNEAQLEKSRLLSDRFSAERPKGSFSTLEIQRTEQGDSAMYLCASSLRTSGRSAYEQYFGPGTRLTVT.

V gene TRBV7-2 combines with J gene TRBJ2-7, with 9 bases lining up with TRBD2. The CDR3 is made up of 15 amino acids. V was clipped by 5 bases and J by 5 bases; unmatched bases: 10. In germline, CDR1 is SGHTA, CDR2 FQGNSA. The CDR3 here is CASSRGFSGGNEQYF. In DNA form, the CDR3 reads TGTGCCAGCAGCAGGGGGTTTAGCGGGGGCAACGAGCAGTACTTC. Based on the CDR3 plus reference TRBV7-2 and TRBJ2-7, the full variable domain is GAGVSQSPSNKVTEKGKDVELRCDPISGHTALYWYRQSLGQGLEFLIYFQGNSAPDKSGLPSDRFSAERTGGSVSTLTIQRTQQEDSAVYLCASSRGFSGGNEQYFGPGTRLTVT.

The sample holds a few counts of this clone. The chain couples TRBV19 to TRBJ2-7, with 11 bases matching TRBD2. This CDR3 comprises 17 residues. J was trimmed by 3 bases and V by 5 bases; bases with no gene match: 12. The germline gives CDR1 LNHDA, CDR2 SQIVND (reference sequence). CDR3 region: CASSAGLAEAYIYEQYF. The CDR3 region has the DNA TGTGCCAGTAGTGCGGGACTAGCGGAGGCATACATCTACGAGCAGTACTTC.

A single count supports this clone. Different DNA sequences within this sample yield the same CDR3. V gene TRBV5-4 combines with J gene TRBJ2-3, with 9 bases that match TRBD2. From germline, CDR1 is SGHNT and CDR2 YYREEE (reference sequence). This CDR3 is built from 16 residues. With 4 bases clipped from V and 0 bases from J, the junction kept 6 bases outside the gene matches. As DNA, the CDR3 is TGTGCCAGCAGCCTTAGACTAGCGGCTAGCACAGATACGCAGTATTTT. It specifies CASSLRLAASTDTQYF.

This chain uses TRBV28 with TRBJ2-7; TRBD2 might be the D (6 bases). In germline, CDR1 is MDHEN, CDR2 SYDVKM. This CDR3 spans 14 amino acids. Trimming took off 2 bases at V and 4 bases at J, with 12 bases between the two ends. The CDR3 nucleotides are TGTGCCAGCAGTTTAGGCGGGAATCCATACGAGCAGTACTTC. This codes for CASSLGGNPYEQYF.

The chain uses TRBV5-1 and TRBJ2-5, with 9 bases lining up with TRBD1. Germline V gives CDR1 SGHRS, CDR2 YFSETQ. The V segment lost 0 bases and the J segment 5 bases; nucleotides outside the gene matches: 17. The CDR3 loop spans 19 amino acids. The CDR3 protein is CASSLAIGQGRSSLETQYF. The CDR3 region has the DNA TGCGCCAGCAGCTTGGCCATAGGACAGGGGAGATCGAGTTTGGAGACCCAGTACTTC.

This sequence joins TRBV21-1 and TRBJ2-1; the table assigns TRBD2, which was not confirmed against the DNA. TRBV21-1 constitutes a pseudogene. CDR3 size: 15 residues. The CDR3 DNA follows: TGTGCCAGCAGCAAGGCGGGGAGAACCTACAATGAGCAGTTCTTC. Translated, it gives CASSKAGRTYNEQFF.

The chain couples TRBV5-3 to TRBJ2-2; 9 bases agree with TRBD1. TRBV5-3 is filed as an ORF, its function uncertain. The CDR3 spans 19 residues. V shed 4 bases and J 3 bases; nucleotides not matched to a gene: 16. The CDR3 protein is CARSKGQGYLGEDTGELFF. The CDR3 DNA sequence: TGTGCCAGAAGCAAGGGACAGGGATATCTCGGAGAAGACACCGGGGAGCTGTTTTTT.

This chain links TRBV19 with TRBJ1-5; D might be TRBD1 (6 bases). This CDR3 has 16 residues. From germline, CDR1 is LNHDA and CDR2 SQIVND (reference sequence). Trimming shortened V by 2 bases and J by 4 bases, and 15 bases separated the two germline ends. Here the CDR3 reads CASSILGAIGNQPQHF. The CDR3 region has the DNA TGTGCCAGTAGTATACTGGGGGCGATTGGTAATCAGCCCCAGCATTTT.

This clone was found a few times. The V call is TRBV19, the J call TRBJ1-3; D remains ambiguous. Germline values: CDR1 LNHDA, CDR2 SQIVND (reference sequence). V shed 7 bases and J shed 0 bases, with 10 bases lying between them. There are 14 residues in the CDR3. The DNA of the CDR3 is TGTGCCAGTACCGAACAATTCTCTGGAAACACCATATATTTT. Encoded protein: CASTEQFSGNTIYF.

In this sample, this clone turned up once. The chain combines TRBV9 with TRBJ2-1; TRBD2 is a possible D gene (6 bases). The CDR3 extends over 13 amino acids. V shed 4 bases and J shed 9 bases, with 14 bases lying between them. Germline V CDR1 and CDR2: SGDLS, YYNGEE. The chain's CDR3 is CASSPRLEGEQFF. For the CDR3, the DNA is TGTGCCAGCAGCCCCCGACTAGAAGGTGAGCAGTTCTTC.

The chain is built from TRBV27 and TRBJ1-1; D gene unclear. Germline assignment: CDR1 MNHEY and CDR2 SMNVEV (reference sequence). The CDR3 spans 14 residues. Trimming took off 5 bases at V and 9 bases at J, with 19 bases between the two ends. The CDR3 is CASSPWPPINQAFF. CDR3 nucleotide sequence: TGTGCCAGCAGTCCCTGGCCACCGATAAATCAAGCTTTCTTT.

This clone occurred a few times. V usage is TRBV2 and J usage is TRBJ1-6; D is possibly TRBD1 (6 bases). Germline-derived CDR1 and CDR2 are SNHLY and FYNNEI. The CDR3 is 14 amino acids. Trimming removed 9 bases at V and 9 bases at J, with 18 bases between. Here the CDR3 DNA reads TGTGCCAGGCAGACAGGAGGAGGAGGTTCACCCCTCCACTTT. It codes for CARQTGGGGSPLHF.

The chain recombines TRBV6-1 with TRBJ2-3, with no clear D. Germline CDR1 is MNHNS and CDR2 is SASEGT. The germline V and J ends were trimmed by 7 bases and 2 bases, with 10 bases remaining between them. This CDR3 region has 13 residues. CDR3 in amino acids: CASKAGNTDTQYF. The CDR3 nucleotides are TGTGCCAGCAAGGCAGGAAACACAGATACGCAGTATTTT.

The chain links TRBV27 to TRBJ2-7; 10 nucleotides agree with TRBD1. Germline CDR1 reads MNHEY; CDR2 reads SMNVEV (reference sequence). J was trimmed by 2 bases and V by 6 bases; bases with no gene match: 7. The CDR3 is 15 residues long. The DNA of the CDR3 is TGTGCCAGCAGATCCCCGGGACAGGGGACCTACGAGCAGTACTTC. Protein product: CASRSPGQGTYEQYF.

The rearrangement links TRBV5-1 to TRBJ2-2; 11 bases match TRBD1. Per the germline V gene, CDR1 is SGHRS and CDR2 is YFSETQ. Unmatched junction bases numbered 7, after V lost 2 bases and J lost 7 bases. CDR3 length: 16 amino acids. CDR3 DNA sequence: TGCGCCAGCAGCTTCCGGGGACAGGGGGTCGGCGGGGAGCTGTTTTTT. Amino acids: CASSFRGQGVGGELFF.

CDR3 nucleotides: TGTGCCAGCAGTTCCCCTTCGGAGGGCCTTACCTACGAGCAGTACTTC. Translated, it gives CASSSPSEGLTYEQYF. This rearrangement joins TRBV28 to TRBJ2-7, with a possible D match to TRBD2 (6 bases). The germline V gene encodes CDR1 MDHEN and CDR2 SYDVKM. The CDR3 length is 16 residues. The V end lost 4 bases, the J end lost 2 bases, and 18 bases lay between the germline ends. Complete variable domain (other parts from reference TRBV28 and TRBJ2-7): DVKVTQSSRYLVKRTGEKVFLECVQDMDHENMFWYRQDPGLGLRLIYFSYDVKMKEKGDIPEGYSVSREKKERFSLILESASTNQTSMYLCASSSPSEGLTYEQYFGPGTRLTVT.

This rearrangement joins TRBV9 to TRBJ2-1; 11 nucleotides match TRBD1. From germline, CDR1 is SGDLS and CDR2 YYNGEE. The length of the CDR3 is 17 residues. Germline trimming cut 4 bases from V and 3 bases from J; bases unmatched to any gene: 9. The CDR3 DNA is TGTGCCAGCAGCCCCCGATCCGGGACAGGGGGCTACAATGAGCAGTTCTTC. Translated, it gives CASSPRSGTGGYNEQFF.

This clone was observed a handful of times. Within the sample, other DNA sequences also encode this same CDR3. The CDR3 region is CASSLLAGGYNEQFF. The CDR3 DNA reads as TGTGCCAGCAGCCTACTAGCGGGAGGGTACAATGAGCAGTTCTTC. V usage is TRBV7-3 and J usage is TRBJ2-1; the match to TRBD2 covers 13 bases. Germline V gene lookup returns CDR1 SGHTA and CDR2 FQGTGA. The CDR3 covers 15 residues. The J segment lost 4 bases and the V segment lost 5 bases, leaving 2 bases of the junction unmatched.

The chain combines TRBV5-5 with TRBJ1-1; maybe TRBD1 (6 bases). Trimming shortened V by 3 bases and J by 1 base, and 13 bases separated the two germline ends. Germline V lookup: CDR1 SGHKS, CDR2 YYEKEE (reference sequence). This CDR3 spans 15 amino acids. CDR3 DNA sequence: TGTGCCAGCAGCTCAGGGGAGTGGGCGAACACTGAAGCTTTCTTT. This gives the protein CASSSGEWANTEAFF.

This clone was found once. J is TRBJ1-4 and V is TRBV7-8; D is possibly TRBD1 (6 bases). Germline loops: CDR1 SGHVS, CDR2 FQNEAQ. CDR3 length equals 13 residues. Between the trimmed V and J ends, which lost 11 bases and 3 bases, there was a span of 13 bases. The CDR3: CAAGGHSNEKLFF. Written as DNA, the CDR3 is TGTGCCGCGGGGGGACACTCTAATGAAAAACTGTTTTTT. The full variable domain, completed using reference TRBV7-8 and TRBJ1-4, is GAGVSQSPRYKVAKRGQDVALRCDPISGHVSLFWYQQALGQGPEFLTYFQNEAQLDKSGLPSDRFFAERPEGSVSTLKIQRTQQEDSAVYLCAAGGHSNEKLFFGSGTQLSVL.

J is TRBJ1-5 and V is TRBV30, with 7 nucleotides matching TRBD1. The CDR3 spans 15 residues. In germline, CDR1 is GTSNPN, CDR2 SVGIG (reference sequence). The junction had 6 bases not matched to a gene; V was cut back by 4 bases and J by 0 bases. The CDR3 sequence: CAWTSGTASNQPQHF. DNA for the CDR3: TGTGCCTGGACCTCTGGGACAGCTAGCAATCAGCCCCAGCATTTT.